The T cell receptor (beta chain) described here comes from a study of T cell responses to AZD1222 COVID-19 vaccine. Findings and caveats of the study: White British people made up most donors, females outnumbered males, and clonal diversity was possibly underestimated. It was only after the peak T cell response that any repertoires were sampled.

About this clone itself: Its antigen is unknown.

V lost 2 bases to trimming and J lost 3 bases, with 15 bases between them. This CDR3 spans 16 amino acids. CDR1 SGHRS and CDR2 YFSETQ come from the germline V gene. The assay was immunoSEQ multiplex PCR, and TCRdb's table has in-frame clones only and misses some. The sample comprises about 210,000 clones, over 80% of which are singletons, and approximately 1.3% rests with the top ten. Sequencing was performed on peripheral blood, taken on day 0 of AZD1222 vaccination. This sequence was found in an adult in good health. The V and J genes are TRBV5-1 and TRBJ1-5, with D possibly TRBD1 on 6 matching bases. The CDR3 region has the DNA TGCGCCAGCAGCTTAGGCACCGGGGGCCTCAATCAGCCCCAGCATTTT. Translating gives CASSLGTGGLNQPQHF.